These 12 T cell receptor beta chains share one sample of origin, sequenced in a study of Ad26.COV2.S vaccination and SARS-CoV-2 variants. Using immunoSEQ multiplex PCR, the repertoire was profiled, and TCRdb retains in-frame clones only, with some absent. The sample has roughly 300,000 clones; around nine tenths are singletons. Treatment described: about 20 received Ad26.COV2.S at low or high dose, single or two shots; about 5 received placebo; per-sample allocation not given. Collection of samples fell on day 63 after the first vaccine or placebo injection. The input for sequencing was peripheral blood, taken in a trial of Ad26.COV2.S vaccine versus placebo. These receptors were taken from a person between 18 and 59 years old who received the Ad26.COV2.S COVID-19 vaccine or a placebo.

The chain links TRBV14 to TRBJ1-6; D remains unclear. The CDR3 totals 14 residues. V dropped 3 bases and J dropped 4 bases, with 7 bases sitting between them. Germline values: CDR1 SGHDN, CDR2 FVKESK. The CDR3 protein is CASSHAAYNSPLHF. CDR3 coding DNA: TGTGCCAGCAGCCATGCGGCATATAATTCACCCCTCCACTTT.

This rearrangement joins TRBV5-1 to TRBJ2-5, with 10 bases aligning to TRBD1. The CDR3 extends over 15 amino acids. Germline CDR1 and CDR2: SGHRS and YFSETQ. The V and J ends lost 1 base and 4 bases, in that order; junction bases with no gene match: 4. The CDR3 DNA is TGCGCCAGCAGCTTGATCAGGACAGGGGGAGAGACCCAGTACTTC. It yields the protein CASSLIRTGGETQYF. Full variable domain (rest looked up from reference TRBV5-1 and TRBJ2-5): KAGVTQTPRYLIKTRGQQVTLSCSPISGHRSVSWYQQTPGQGLQFLFEYFSETQRNKGNFPGRFSGRQFSNSRSEMNVSTLELGDSALYLCASSLIRTGGETQYFGPGTRLLVL.

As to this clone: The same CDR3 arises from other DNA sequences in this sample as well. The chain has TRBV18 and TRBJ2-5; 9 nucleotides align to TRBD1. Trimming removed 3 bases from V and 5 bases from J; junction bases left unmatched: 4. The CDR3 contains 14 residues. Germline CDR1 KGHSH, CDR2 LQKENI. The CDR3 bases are TGTGCCAGCTCACCGCCGGACAGGGGCGAGACCCAGTACTTC. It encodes CASSPPDRGETQYF.

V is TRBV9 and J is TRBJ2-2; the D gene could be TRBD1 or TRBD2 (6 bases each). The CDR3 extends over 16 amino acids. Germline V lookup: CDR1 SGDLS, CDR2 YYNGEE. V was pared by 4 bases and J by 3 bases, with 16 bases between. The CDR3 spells CASSPQPGGDTGELFF. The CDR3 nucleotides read TGTGCCAGCAGCCCCCAACCCGGGGGCGACACCGGGGAGCTGTTTTTT.

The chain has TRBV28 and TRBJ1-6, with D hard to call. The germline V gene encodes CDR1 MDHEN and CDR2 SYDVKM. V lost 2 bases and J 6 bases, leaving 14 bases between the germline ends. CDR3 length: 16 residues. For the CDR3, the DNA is TGTGCCAGCAGTTTAGGACGGAGAAATTCTAATTCACCCCTCCACTTT. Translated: CASSLGRRNSNSPLHF. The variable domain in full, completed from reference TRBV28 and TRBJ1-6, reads DVKVTQSSRYLVKRTGEKVFLECVQDMDHENMFWYRQDPGLGLRLIYFSYDVKMKEKGDIPEGYSVSREKKERFSLILESASTNQTSMYLCASSLGRRNSNSPLHFGNGTRLTVT.

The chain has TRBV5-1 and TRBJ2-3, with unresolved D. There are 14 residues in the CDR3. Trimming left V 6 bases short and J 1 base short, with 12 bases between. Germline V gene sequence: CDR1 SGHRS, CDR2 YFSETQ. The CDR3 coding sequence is TGCGCCAGCAAGGCGGAGACACGCACAGATACGCAGTATTTT. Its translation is CASKAETRTDTQYF. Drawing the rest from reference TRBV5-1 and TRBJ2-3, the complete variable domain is KAGVTQTPRYLIKTRGQQVTLSCSPISGHRSVSWYQQTPGQGLQFLFEYFSETQRNKGNFPGRFSGRQFSNSRSEMNVSTLELGDSALYLCASKAETRTDTQYFGPGTRLTVL.

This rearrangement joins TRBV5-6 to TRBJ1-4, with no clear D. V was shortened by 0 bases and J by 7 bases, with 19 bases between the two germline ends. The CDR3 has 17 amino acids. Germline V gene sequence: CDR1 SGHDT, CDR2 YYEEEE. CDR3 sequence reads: CASSLVGSAAEAEKLFF. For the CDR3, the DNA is TGTGCCAGCAGCTTGGTGGGGAGCGCGGCGGAAGCTGAAAAACTGTTTTTT.

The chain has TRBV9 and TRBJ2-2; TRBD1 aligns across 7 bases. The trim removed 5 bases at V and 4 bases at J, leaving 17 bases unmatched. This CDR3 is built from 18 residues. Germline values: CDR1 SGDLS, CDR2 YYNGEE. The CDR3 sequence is CASSAPISTGVGTGELFF. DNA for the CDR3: TGTGCCAGCAGTGCCCCAATATCCACAGGGGTGGGCACCGGGGAGCTGTTTTTT.

CDR3 in amino acids: CASSAGLARYEQYF. In nucleotides, the CDR3 is TGCGCCAGCAGCGCAGGACTAGCGAGGTACGAGCAGTACTTC. This chain joins TRBV5-1 and TRBJ2-7; TRBD2 agrees at 9 bases. Germline trimming cut 4 bases from V and 4 bases from J; bases unmatched to any gene: 6. Germline CDR1 and CDR2: SGHRS and YFSETQ. The CDR3 is made up of 14 amino acids.

The CDR3 loop is CASSLGTRYNYGYTF. The DNA of the CDR3 is TGTGCCAGCAGCTTGGGGACAAGATACAACTATGGCTACACCTTC. The chain couples TRBV5-4 to TRBJ1-2, with D possibly TRBD1 on 5 matching bases. Germline CDR1 reads SGHNT; CDR2 reads YYREEE (reference sequence). Trimming took 0 bases from V and 2 from J, leaving 11 bases between them. The CDR3 runs 15 residues. Full variable domain (rest looked up from reference TRBV5-4 and TRBJ1-2): ETGVTQSPTHLIKTRGQQVTLRCSSQSGHNTVSWYQQALGQGPQFIFQYYREEENGRGNFPPRFSGLQFPNYSSELNVNALELDDSALYLCASSLGTRYNYGYTFGSGTRLTVV.

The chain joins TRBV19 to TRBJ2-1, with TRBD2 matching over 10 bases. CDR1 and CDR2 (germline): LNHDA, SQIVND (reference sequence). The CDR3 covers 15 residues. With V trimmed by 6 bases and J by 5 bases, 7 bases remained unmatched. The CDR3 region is CASSPLAGAHNEQFF. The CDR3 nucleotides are TGTGCCAGTAGCCCTCTAGCGGGGGCCCACAATGAGCAGTTCTTC.

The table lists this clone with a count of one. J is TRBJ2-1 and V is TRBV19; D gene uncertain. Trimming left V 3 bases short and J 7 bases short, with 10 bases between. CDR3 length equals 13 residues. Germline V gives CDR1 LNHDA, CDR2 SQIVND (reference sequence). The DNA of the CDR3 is TGTGCCAGTAGTATCCTTGGGTGGAATGAGCAGTTCTTC. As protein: CASSILGWNEQFF.